The 10 T cell receptor beta chains below were found in one sample sequenced in a study of T cell repertoires in cytomegalovirus infection (dated by TCRdb to the late 2010s). The treatment or condition label, read with the paper, signifies: in vitro stimulation with specific CMV peptide epitopes to enrich CMV-specific T cells. Instrument on record: Illumina HiSeq 1500. Using fastp at Q25 and MiXCR, TCRdb reprocessed the public reads and kept productive beta chains. Every distinct CDR3 protein forms one entry, paired with its most common genes and DNA. This sample gives approximately 990,000 distinct CDR3 sequences in total; less than 40% of them show up just once. The top ten clones comprise over 12% of the sample. These receptors' targets are unknown. Sequenced material: cultured CD8+ T cells from PBMCs, taken from culture after CMV antigen stimulation. The receptors derive from a human donor in good health (CMV status not recorded). Some clones in this sample may be carry-over from other donors' samples.

This clonotype has more than one count but fewer than ten. The chain recombines TRBV6-5 with TRBJ1-1, with D unresolved. The CDR3 spans 13 residues. V was shortened by 0 bases and J by 8 bases, with 10 bases between the two germline ends. Germline values: CDR1 MNHEY, CDR2 SVGAGI. Written as DNA, the CDR3 is TGTGCCAGCAGTTACTCGAGGCAGATAGAAGCTTTCTTT. As protein: CASSYSRQIEAFF.

The V and J genes are TRBV29-1 and TRBJ2-2; D is unresolved. This CDR3 comprises 13 residues. The germline gives CDR1 SQVTM, CDR2 ANQGSEA. V lost 2 bases, J lost 1 base, and 5 bases lay in between. The DNA for the CDR3 is TGCAGCGTTGAACAGCAGAACACCGGGGAGCTGTTTTTT. Amino acid sequence: CSVEQQNTGELFF.

This clonotype showed up just a few times. The genes are TRBV12-3 or TRBV12-4 and TRBJ2-5; the D gene is possibly TRBD1 (6 bases). This CDR3 comprises 13 residues. V was trimmed by 4 bases and J by 5 bases, leaving 11 bases between them. CDR3 region: CASSYGTRETQYF. The DNA for the CDR3 is TGTGCCAGCAGTTATGGGACAAGGGAGACCCAGTACTTC.

This clonotype has a handful of counts. V is TRBV4-3 and J is TRBJ1-1, with 7 bases that match TRBD1. After removal of 2 bases from V and 0 bases from J, the junction contained 18 bases not matched to a gene. Per the germline V gene, CDR1 is LGHNA and CDR2 is YSLEER. CDR3 size: 20 residues. For the CDR3, the DNA is TGCGCCAGCAGCCAAAGGGACAGAATAGTGCGAACTAAGATGAACACTGAAGCTTTCTTT. Encoded protein: CASSQRDRIVRTKMNTEAFF.

This clonotype has only a few counts. The rearrangement uses TRBV7-2 and TRBJ1-6, with TRBD1 as a possible D gene (5 bases). The CDR3 runs 20 residues. CDR1 SGHTA and CDR2 FQGNSA come from the germline V gene. The V and J ends lost 4 bases and 0 bases respectively, with 22 bases between them. CDR3 sequence: CASSSPPPQSGDSYNSPLHF. The CDR3 DNA reads TGTGCCAGCAGCTCTCCTCCCCCACAATCGGGGGACTCCTATAATTCACCCCTCCACTTT.

The V and J genes are TRBV20-1 and TRBJ1-2; tentatively, D is TRBD1 (6 bases). CDR3 size: 13 residues. V was pared by 6 bases and J by 1 base, with 12 bases between. Germline CDR1 is DFQATT and CDR2 is SNEGSKA (reference sequence). CDR3 DNA sequence: TGCAGTGCCGGGGGGCACCTTAACTATGGCTACACCTTC. It translates to CSAGGHLNYGYTF.

The CDR3 DNA is TGTGCCAGCAGTTTTCAGAGCTCGCTAGGGAATGGCTACACCTTC. Its protein is CASSFQSSLGNGYTF. The chain has TRBV27 and TRBJ1-2; D is unresolved. CDR3 length: 15 amino acids. V lost 3 bases to trimming and J lost 6 bases, with 17 bases between them. The germline V gene has CDR1 MNHEY and CDR2 SMNVEV (reference sequence).

This clonotype was found a few times. The chain has TRBV19 and TRBJ2-6; TRBD1 matches at 9 bases. With V trimmed by 4 bases and J by 0 bases, 16 bases remained unmatched. Germline CDR1 and CDR2: LNHDA and SQIVND (reference sequence). This CDR3 is built from 21 residues. CDR3 DNA: TGTGCCAGTAGTACGGGACAGGGAGCCCCTGGCGCAAGCTCTGGGGCCAACGTCCTGACTTTC. Encoded protein: CASSTGQGAPGASSGANVLTF.

This clonotype appeared many times. The chain has TRBV7-9 and TRBJ1-2; D not certain. The V gene lost 5 bases and the J gene lost 9 bases, with 16 bases spanning the gap. Germline values: CDR1 SEHNR, CDR2 FQNEAQ (reference sequence). This CDR3 contains 13 residues. The CDR3: CASSDNPWMSYTF. The CDR3 nucleotides read TGTGCCAGCAGCGACAACCCGTGGATGAGCTACACCTTC.

In its sample, this clonotype was seen a few times. V is TRBV4-1 and J is TRBJ2-1; D is uncertain. Germline CDR1 MGHRA, CDR2 YSYEKL. The CDR3 runs to 15 residues. Trimming removed 4 bases at V and 0 bases at J, with 10 bases between. CDR3 DNA: TGCGCCAGCAGCCCCCCGAGCCTCTCCTACAATGAGCAGTTCTTC. Residues: CASSPPSLSYNEQFF.